The clone carrying this T cell receptor beta chain was counted at least ten times. The antigen remains unidentified. Specified time point: newly diagnosed GD, antithyroid drugs for less than 3 months. Extracted RNA from PBMCs served as the source of the TCR library. This sample was taken from a study of regulatory T cells in long-lasting Graves disease. Study-level findings and limits: TRBV28, TRBJ1-2 and TRBJ2-5 emerged as the favored segments in persistent disease.

This CDR3 has 14 amino acids. The germline V and J ends were trimmed by 6 bases and 6 bases, with 18 bases remaining between them. Germline CDR1 SEHNR, CDR2 FQNEAQ (reference sequence). CDR3 regions were amplified by Arm-PCR using iRepertoire HTBI primers to build TCR beta libraries. TCRdb analysed the multiplex PCR reads with MiXCR anew, one entry per CDR3 protein. Among approximately 470,000 distinct CDR3 sequences listed, roughly 16% were seen once. Separately, the same data were catalogued under a study of T cells in Graves' hyperthyroidism and ophthalmopathy.

Source: peripheral blood mononuclear cells (PBMCs), taken at new diagnosis, from a patient treated with antithyroid drugs. The sequence derives from a man between 40 and 49 years old with Graves disease. V usage is TRBV7-9 and J usage is TRBJ2-7; D not resolved. For the CDR3, the DNA is TGTGCCAGCAGGGGGTCCAATCCATGGTCCGAGCAGTACTTC. Translating gives CASRGSNPWSEQYF.